This TCR beta chain was sequenced during a study of blood T cell repertoires in COVID-19. The wider study: The United States, Italy and Spain provided the acute and convalescent COVID-19 samples.

V lost 1 base, J lost 6 bases, and 7 bases lay in between. CDR1 is MDHEN and CDR2 is SYDVKM in the germline V gene. This CDR3 is built from 12 residues. In the source study's methods: Estimation of nucleated cell counts was performed using reference gene primer amplification. The method was immunoSEQ multiplex PCR; TCRdb's version includes in-frame clones alone and lacks a portion of them. The V and J calls and clone size were taken over from that table, and D and trimming were inferred from the DNA. This table holds hundreds of thousands of clones, roughly 90% found once. The chain couples TRBV28 to TRBJ2-7; D not resolved. Sample: peripheral blood. This receptor was obtained from a man aged 55 to 70 who had recovered from COVID-19. CDR3 in amino acids: CASSLFGSEQYF. DNA for the CDR3: TGTGCCAGCAGTTTATTCGGTTCCGAGCAGTACTTC.